This paragraph reports one T cell receptor (beta chain). The data were obtained in a study of blood T cell repertoires in COVID-19. Study as a whole: Researchers got acute and convalescent COVID-19 samples from the United States, Italy and Spain. PBMCs, B-cell-depleted T cells, or T cells provided the cDNA or gDNA that made up the material.

CDR3 length: 14 residues. Trimming cost V 3 bases and J 7 bases; bases outside gene matches: 4. Germline CDR1 reads SGDLS; CDR2 reads YYNGEE. The repertoire was sequenced with immunoSEQ multiplex PCR; TCRdb's copy has only in-frame clones and lacks some. Of 40,000 to 55,000 clones detected, 70% to 80% appear once; the ten largest clones hold about 5%. Participants came from fewer than 25 US areas, aged roughly 18 to 89 years. The sample consisted of PBMCs or T cells enriched from blood (not recorded which). The V gene is TRBV9, the J gene TRBJ2-3; 11 bases are shared with TRBD2. The clonotype comes from a woman aged 50 to 60 with acute COVID-19. The CDR3 here is CASSASGGIYTQYF. The CDR3 DNA sequence: TGTGCCAGCAGCGCTAGCGGGGGGATATATACGCAGTATTTT.